Listed here are 11 T cell receptor beta chains from one sample, sequenced in a study of T-cell memory formation after mild COVID-19. Using its own MiXCR run on the 5' RACE reads, TCRdb lists one record per CDR3 protein. The sample contains 300,000 to 350,000 distinct CDR3 sequences, 13% to 15% of which appear only once. The sample comprised PBMCs or a T cell subset sorted from them (not recorded which). The receptors originated from a man aged 18 to 35 who had mild COVID-19 (a few samples of this study predate the infection). Cell type and time point are not known.

This clonotype was picked up many times. The chain links TRBV6-5 to TRBJ2-1; a weak D match, TRBD1 (5 bases). Trimming removed 6 bases at V and 15 bases at J, with 15 bases between. The CDR3 is made up of 11 amino acids. CDR1 and CDR2 from the germline V gene are MNHEY and SVGAGI. CDR3 DNA: TGTGCCAGCAGAGCAGGGTCCGCGGTGTTCTTC. Amino acids: CASRAGSAVFF.

The V call is TRBV7-3, the J call TRBJ1-1; TRBD1 agrees at 9 bases. From germline, CDR1 is SGHTA and CDR2 FQGTGA. The CDR3 totals 17 residues. Unmatched junction bases numbered 6, after V lost 0 bases and J lost 1 base. The CDR3 reads CASSLTASGQGNTEAFF. The CDR3 DNA sequence: TGTGCCAGCAGCTTAACGGCCTCGGGACAGGGGAACACTGAAGCTTTCTTT. The whole variable domain, remainder taken from reference TRBV7-3 and TRBJ1-1, is GAGVSQTPSNKVTEKGKYVELRCDPISGHTALYWYRQSLGQGPEFLIYFQGTGAADDSGLPNDRFFAVRPEGSVSTLKIQRTERGDSAVYLCASSLTASGQGNTEAFFGQGTRLTVV.

V gene TRBV7-2 combines with J gene TRBJ1-1; D is uncertain. Germline assignment: CDR1 SGHTA and CDR2 FQGNSA. Trimming pared 4 bases from V and 4 bases from J, leaving 19 bases between. This CDR3 comprises 16 residues. Written as DNA, the CDR3 is TGTGCCAGCAGCTGGCGGCACGTTGGAGGCGGCACTGAAGCTTTCTTT. Translation gives CASSWRHVGGGTEAFF.

This clonotype has more than one count but fewer than ten. The chain is built from TRBV2 and TRBJ2-7; D is undetermined. The CDR3 contains 14 residues. Germline CDR1 is SNHLY and CDR2 is FYNNEI. The V end was cut by 6 bases, the J end by 2 bases, with 14 bases between. In DNA, the CDR3 is TGTGCCAGCAGGGATACCGGGCCGCCCTACGAGCAGTACGTC. It encodes CASRDTGPPYEQYV.

This clonotype has only a few counts. The V gene is TRBV5-1, the J gene TRBJ2-3, with D perhaps TRBD1 (6 bases). CDR1 is SGHRS and CDR2 is YFSETQ in the germline V gene. V gave up 1 base and J gave up 4 bases, with 10 bases separating them. The CDR3 is 14 residues long. The CDR3 nucleotides are TGCGCCAGCAGCTTGCCCAGGGGTCCAGATACGCAGTATTTT. Protein product: CASSLPRGPDTQYF.

This clonotype occurred a few times. The chain combines TRBV5-1 with TRBJ2-7; D tentatively fits TRBD1 or TRBD2 (5 bases each). The CDR3 length is 12 residues. CDR1 is SGHRS, CDR2 YFSETQ, per germline. V was clipped by 4 bases and J by 10 bases, with 15 bases between them. The CDR3 spells CASSPGTHPQYF. CDR3 bases: TGCGCCAGCAGCCCCGGGACGCACCCCCAGTACTTC.

The rearrangement links TRBV5-1 to TRBJ2-1; the match to TRBD1 covers 10 bases. Unmatched junction bases numbered 10, after V lost 4 bases and J lost 9 bases. CDR1 and CDR2 (germline): SGHRS, YFSETQ. The CDR3 length is 15 residues. The CDR3 DNA follows: TGCGCCAGCAGCCCCCGGGACAGGGGTCGGGGTGAGCAGTTCTTC. Its protein product is CASSPRDRGRGEQFF.

The chain recombines TRBV7-8 with TRBJ2-5; D is unclear. Germline V gives CDR1 SGHVS, CDR2 FQNEAQ. CDR3 size: 16 residues. The germline V and J ends were trimmed by 5 bases and 0 bases, with 16 bases remaining between them. The CDR3 DNA is TGTGCCAGCAGCCTCTTCAACCTGGTGTACCAAGAGACCCAGTACTTC. Amino acids: CASSLFNLVYQETQYF.

The genes are TRBV20-1 and TRBJ1-1; the D is unclear. Trimming left V 4 bases short and J 1 base short, with 7 bases between. CDR1 DFQATT and CDR2 SNEGSKA come from the germline V gene (reference sequence). The length of the CDR3 is 12 residues. CDR3 sequence reads: CSAKFGNTEAFF. CDR3 in DNA: TGCAGTGCTAAATTCGGGAACACTGAAGCTTTCTTT.

This sequence joins TRBV5-4 and TRBJ2-5; unclear D gene. The V gene lost 3 bases and the J gene lost 7 bases, with 19 bases spanning the gap. Germline CDR1 reads SGHNT; CDR2 reads YYREEE (reference sequence). CDR3 size: 15 residues. CDR3 coding DNA: TGTGCCAGCAGCTCCCGACTGGGCGACTCGGGGACCCAGTACTTC. This codes for CASSSRLGDSGTQYF.

A few counts support this clonotype. The chain uses TRBV6-2 or TRBV6-3 and TRBJ2-7; D unclear. V was clipped by 2 bases and J by 2 bases, with 13 bases between them. The germline V gene encodes CDR1 MNHEY and CDR2 SVGEGT. The CDR3 extends over 15 amino acids. Here the CDR3 reads CASSYLGTAAYEQYF. The CDR3 DNA is TGTGCCAGCAGTTACCTCGGAACCGCCGCCTACGAGCAGTACTTC.